The 27 T cell receptor beta chains reported below all come from one sample, sequenced in a study of cytomegalovirus exposure and HLA in healthy donors. PCR used 60 Vbeta primers and 13 Jbeta primers. The method was immunoSEQ multiplex PCR; TCRdb's version includes in-frame clones alone and lacks a portion of them. The sample includes roughly 140,000 clones. Specimen: PBMCs. The receptor source for this set is a male donor in good health and CMV-seronegative.

The rearrangement links TRBV7-6 to TRBJ1-1, with a possible D match to TRBD1 (6 bases). In germline, CDR1 is SGHVS, CDR2 FNYEAQ. Trimming removed 0 bases at V and 3 bases at J, with 8 bases between. The CDR3 is made up of 14 amino acids. For the CDR3, the DNA is TGTGCCAGCAGCTTAGCACAGGGATACACTGAAGCTTTCTTT. Its translation is CASSLAQGYTEAFF.

The DNA of the CDR3 is TGTGCCAGCTCACCTCCCGGCAGGGCCCATGAAAAACTGTTTTTT. Amino acids: CASSPPGRAHEKLFF. The rearrangement joins TRBV18 to TRBJ1-4; the D gene is possibly TRBD1 (5 bases). V lost 3 bases and J lost 6, with 14 bases in between. Germline V lookup: CDR1 KGHSH, CDR2 LQKENI. The length of the CDR3 is 15 residues.

V usage is TRBV5-1 and J usage is TRBJ2-7; tentative D call: TRBD2 (5 bases). The germline CDR1 and CDR2 sequences are SGHRS and YFSETQ. This CDR3 contains 13 residues. Trimming took 1 base from V and 5 from J, leaving 10 bases between them. In DNA, the CDR3 is TGCGCCAGCAGCTTGCAGCGGTCGGACGAGCAGTACTTC. It is translated as CASSLQRSDEQYF.

The chain uses TRBV5-5 and TRBJ1-5; D is perhaps TRBD1 (5 bases). Germline CDR1 and CDR2: SGHKS and YYEKEE (reference sequence). The CDR3 runs 14 residues. Trimming cost V 4 bases and J 5 bases, with 13 bases left between them. CDR3 region: CASSLRTSYQPQHF. DNA for the CDR3: TGTGCCAGCAGCCTAAGGACAAGTTATCAGCCCCAGCATTTT.

The chain carries TRBV7-2 and TRBJ2-2; unclear D gene. V was pared by 2 bases and J by 1 base, with 11 bases between. The CDR3 covers 16 residues. Looked up from germline, CDR1 is SGHTA and CDR2 is FQGNSA. This CDR3 reads CASSLRRRKNTGELFF. DNA of the CDR3: TGTGCCAGCAGCTTAAGGCGGCGGAAGAACACCGGGGAGCTGTTTTTT.

The rearrangement links TRBV30 to TRBJ1-4; D gene ambiguous. CDR3 length equals 12 residues. Per the germline V gene, CDR1 is GTSNPN and CDR2 is SVGIG (reference sequence). V shed 7 bases and J shed 3 bases, with 9 bases lying between them. CDR3 sequence reads: CALGVANEKLFF. DNA for the CDR3: TGTGCCTTGGGCGTGGCTAATGAAAAACTGTTTTTT.

The V gene is TRBV11-2, the J gene TRBJ1-3; D may be TRBD1 (5 bases). Trimming pared 5 bases from V and 4 bases from J, leaving 12 bases between. The CDR3 extends over 14 amino acids. CDR1 is SGHAT, CDR2 FQNNGV, per germline. DNA of the CDR3: TGTGCCAGCAGCCTCAGGGTTTACGGAAACACCATATATTTT. This codes for CASSLRVYGNTIYF.

The chain has TRBV30 and TRBJ1-2, with a possible D match to TRBD1 (5 bases). Germline-derived CDR1 and CDR2 are GTSNPN and SVGIG (reference sequence). The V end was cut by 5 bases, the J end by 8 bases, with 15 bases between. CDR3 length: 12 amino acids. CDR3 coding DNA: TGTGCCTGGGGCATCTCAGGGATCGGCTACACCTTC. Protein: CAWGISGIGYTF.

The chain recombines TRBV4-2 with TRBJ2-2; D may be TRBD2 (6 bases). The CDR3 contains 16 residues. Trimming removed 1 base at V and 1 base at J, with 10 bases between. Germline lookup yields CDR1 LGHNA and CDR2 YNFKEQ. In DNA, the CDR3 is TGTGCCAGCAGCCAAGGAAGGGGAGGGAACACCGGGGAGCTGTTTTTT. It codes for CASSQGRGGNTGELFF.

The CDR3: CASSQGRELRNTEAFF. CDR3 coding DNA: TGTGCCAGCAGCCAGGGTAGGGAGCTCAGGAACACTGAAGCTTTCTTT. The gene calls are TRBV14 and TRBJ1-1; no clear D gene. The CDR3 length is 16 residues. V gave up 3 bases and J gave up 1 base, with 15 bases separating them. Germline V gene lookup returns CDR1 SGHDN and CDR2 FVKESK.

This sequence joins TRBV19 and TRBJ2-6, with D possibly being TRBD2 (6 bases). This CDR3 is 18 amino acids long. Germline CDR1 reads LNHDA; CDR2 reads SQIVND (reference sequence). V was trimmed by 0 bases and J by 0 bases, leaving 12 bases between them. CDR3 DNA: TGTGCCAGTAGTATAGAGCCCCTAGCGCGCTCTGGGGCCAACGTCCTGACTTTC. The encoded protein is CASSIEPLARSGANVLTF.

The chain links TRBV18 to TRBJ2-1, with D possibly matching TRBD2 (6 bases). This CDR3 region has 20 residues. Germline CDR1 and CDR2: KGHSH and LQKENI. V was clipped by 1 base and J by 4 bases, with 26 bases between them. The CDR3 spells CASSPLPGGTEPGPYNEQFF. In DNA, the CDR3 is TGTGCCAGCTCACCACTACCCGGGGGTACCGAGCCCGGACCATACAATGAGCAGTTCTTC.

This sequence joins TRBV19 and TRBJ2-7; 9 bases fit TRBD1. There are 13 residues in the CDR3. Germline V gene data show CDR1 as LNHDA and CDR2 as SQIVND (reference sequence). Germline trimming cut 5 bases from V and 4 bases from J; bases unmatched to any gene: 3. CDR3: CASSEDRGYEQYF. CDR3 DNA sequence: TGTGCCAGTAGTGAGGACAGGGGATACGAGCAGTACTTC.

The chain uses TRBV18 and TRBJ2-2; 9 bases are shared with TRBD2. V dropped 6 bases and J dropped 2; count of bases not matched to a gene: 10. This CDR3 region has 17 residues. The germline V gene has CDR1 KGHSH and CDR2 LQKENI. The CDR3 spells CASSLKAGGINTGELFF. The CDR3 nucleotides read TGTGCCAGCTCTCTTAAAGCGGGGGGAATCAACACCGGGGAGCTGTTTTTT.

CDR3 sequence reads: CASRSAGTNTGELFF. CDR3 DNA: TGTGCCAGCAGGTCTGCGGGAACGAACACCGGGGAGCTGTTTTTT. V is TRBV2 and J is TRBJ2-2; possible D gene TRBD2, 6 bases. CDR1 is SNHLY and CDR2 is FYNNEI in the germline V gene. Trimming cost V 6 bases and J 0 bases, with 11 bases left between them. The CDR3 has 15 amino acids.

With respect to this clone: The junction shows a germline mismatch at one end, possibly a read error. The gene calls are TRBV18 and TRBJ2-5; 7 bases are a match to TRBD1. Germline V lookup: CDR1 KGHSH, CDR2 LQKENI. This CDR3 contains 14 residues. This CDR3 reads CASSPRGTDETKYF. In nucleotides, the CDR3 is TGTGCCAGCTCACCACGTGGGACAGACGAGACCAAGTACTTC. Based on the CDR3 plus reference TRBV18 and TRBJ2-5, the full variable domain is NAGVMQNPRHLVRRRGQEARLRCSPMKGHSHVYWYRQLPEEGLKFMVYLQKENIIDESGMPKERFSAEFPKEGPSILRIQQVVRGDSAAYFCASSPRGTDETKYFGPGTRLLVL.

The chain has TRBV11-3 and TRBJ2-5; 9 bases are a match to TRBD1. V trimming: 5 bases; J trimming: 2 bases; junction bases outside the gene matches: 3. Germline V CDR1 and CDR2: SGHNT, YENEEA. The CDR3 spans 14 residues. CDR3 residues: CASSLGTGQETQYF. In DNA, the CDR3 is TGTGCCAGCAGCCTCGGGACAGGGCAAGAGACCCAGTACTTC.

The genes are TRBV11-1 and TRBJ1-2; no clear D. Trimming removed 1 base from V and 5 bases from J, with 8 bases in between. This CDR3 has 13 residues. From germline, CDR1 is SGHAT and CDR2 FQDESV (reference sequence). CDR3 residues: CASSLGVTYGYTF. The CDR3, as DNA: TGTGCCAGCAGCTTAGGCGTAACTTATGGCTACACCTTC.

The chain employs TRBV4-3 and TRBJ2-6; D is undetermined. The CDR3 is made up of 17 amino acids. The V gene lost 1 base and the J gene lost 0 bases, with 10 bases spanning the gap. CDR1 LGHNA and CDR2 YSLEER come from the germline V gene. In nucleotides, the CDR3 is TGCGCCAGCAGCCAAGGTGTCGGTCTCTCTGGGGCCAACGTCCTGACTTTC. Its protein is CASSQGVGLSGANVLTF.

The chain couples TRBV18 to TRBJ2-5, with D perhaps matching TRBD2 (6 bases). The CDR3 is 17 residues long. Trimming stripped 3 bases from V and 2 bases from J, with 19 bases between. From germline, CDR1 is KGHSH and CDR2 LQKENI. The CDR3 loop is CASSPLGGSVLQETQYF. The DNA for the CDR3 is TGTGCCAGCTCACCGCTGGGGGGTAGCGTACTGCAAGAGACCCAGTACTTC. Together with reference TRBV18 and TRBJ2-5, the CDR3 gives the full variable domain: NAGVMQNPRHLVRRRGQEARLRCSPMKGHSHVYWYRQLPEEGLKFMVYLQKENIIDESGMPKERFSAEFPKEGPSILRIQQVVRGDSAAYFCASSPLGGSVLQETQYFGPGTRLLVL.

CDR3 bases: TGTGCCAGCAGTGAGTCGGGAATGTACAATGAGCAGTTCTTC. Protein: CASSESGMYNEQFF. The gene calls are TRBV6-4 and TRBJ2-1, with D possibly being TRBD2 (5 bases). The CDR3 sequence is 14 residues long. CDR1 and CDR2 from the germline V gene are MRHNA and SNTAGT. Trimming removed 3 bases at V and 4 bases at J, with 10 bases between.

V gene TRBV19 combines with J gene TRBJ2-5, with TRBD1 identical over 10 bases. The junction had 7 bases not matched to a gene; V was cut back by 6 bases and J by 3 bases. CDR1 LNHDA and CDR2 SQIVND come from the germline V gene (reference sequence). This CDR3 has 15 amino acids. The CDR3 DNA follows: TGTGCCAGTAGGGACAGGGGGTTTTCGAAAGAGACCCAGTACTTC. It is translated as CASRDRGFSKETQYF. Based on the CDR3 plus reference TRBV19 and TRBJ2-5, the full variable domain is DGGITQSPKYLFRKEGQNVTLSCEQNLNHDAMYWYRQDPGQGLRLIYYSQIVNDFQKGDIAEGYSVSREKKESFPLTVTSAQKNPTAFYLCASRDRGFSKETQYFGPGTRLLVL.

As DNA, the CDR3 is TGTGCCAGCGGGACAGGGGGGCAGCCCCAGCATTTT. Amino acid sequence: CASGTGGQPQHF. The chain couples TRBV2 to TRBJ1-5, with 11 bases lining up with TRBD1. Germline trimming cut 8 bases from V and 7 bases from J; bases unmatched to any gene: 1. CDR1 and CDR2 (germline): SNHLY, FYNNEI. CDR3 length: 12 amino acids.

The chain recombines TRBV9 with TRBJ2-5; 8 positions agree with TRBD1. This CDR3 region has 15 residues. Germline lookup yields CDR1 SGDLS and CDR2 YYNGEE. The junction had 6 bases not matched to a gene; V was cut back by 3 bases and J by 2 bases. The CDR3 coding sequence is TGTGCCAGCAGCGGGGGGACAGGTTCGCAAGAGACCCAGTACTTC. As protein: CASSGGTGSQETQYF.

The chain recombines TRBV7-9 with TRBJ1-5; 9 nucleotides align to TRBD1. This CDR3 has 16 amino acids. V was pared by 2 bases and J by 3 bases, with 5 bases of the junction left unmatched. Germline CDR1 reads SEHNR; CDR2 reads FQNEAQ (reference sequence). In DNA form, the CDR3 reads TGTGCCAGCAGCTTATGGGGACAGGGATTCAATCAGCCCCAGCATTTT. It translates to CASSLWGQGFNQPQHF. The full variable domain, its missing parts supplied by reference TRBV7-9 and TRBJ1-5, is DTGVSQNPRHKITKRGQNVTFRCDPISEHNRLYWYRQTLGQGPEFLTYFQNEAQLEKSRLLSDRFSAERPKGSFSTLEIQRTEQGDSAMYLCASSLWGQGFNQPQHFGDGTRLSIL.

This chain uses TRBV30 with TRBJ2-7, with 8 nucleotides matching TRBD2. This CDR3 region has 14 residues. The germline gives CDR1 GTSNPN, CDR2 SVGIG (reference sequence). Trimming removed 2 bases from V and 7 bases from J; junction bases left unmatched: 10. Here the CDR3 reads CAWSPPQSGREQYF. DNA of the CDR3: TGTGCCTGGAGTCCCCCCCAGAGCGGGAGAGAGCAGTACTTC.

The V call is TRBV4-2, the J call TRBJ2-7; TRBD2 aligns across 9 bases. Germline CDR1 reads LGHNA; CDR2 reads YNFKEQ. The CDR3 contains 15 residues. The V segment lost 1 base and the J segment 3 bases; nucleotides outside the gene matches: 4. The CDR3 region has the DNA TGTGCCAGCAGCCAAGGGGCGGGGGGGGGCTACGAGCAGTACTTC. This sequence encodes CASSQGAGGGYEQYF.